This T cell receptor (beta chain) was identified during a study of blood T cell repertoires in COVID-19. The CDR3 has 16 amino acids. The ends lost 4 bases at V and 7 bases at J; junction bases unmatched: 8. Germline assignment: CDR1 SGHTA and CDR2 FQGTGA. In the authors' methods: Estimates of nucleated cell counts were drawn from the amplification of reference gene primers. Some clones are missing from TCRdb's copy, which holds only in-frame ones; the method was immunoSEQ multiplex PCR. That table supplies the V and J calls and clone size; D and trimming were determined from the DNA. The sample consists of about 520,000 clones, approximately 85% of them appearing once.

The chain carries TRBV7-3 and TRBJ2-1; TRBD2 matches 12 bases. The source is a human donor in a cohort sampled during active COVID-19. Source material: peripheral blood. The CDR3 DNA reads TGTGCCAGCAGCTCCCCGGGACTAGCGGGTCGGAATGAGCAGTTCTTC. This encodes CASSSPGLAGRNEQFF.